The 14 T cell receptor beta chains below were found in one sample sequenced in a study of cytomegalovirus exposure and HLA in healthy donors. 60 Vbeta and 13 Jbeta primers were used in PCR. Only in-frame clones appear in the TCRdb table, and some are missing; sequencing was by immunoSEQ multiplex PCR. The sample holds about 140,000 clones, roughly 82% seen once. Sequencing was performed on PBMCs. The receptors derive from a man younger than 35 in good health and CMV-seropositive.

This rearrangement joins TRBV5-1 to TRBJ1-1; D gene ambiguous. The CDR3 contains 15 residues. V was cut by 0 bases and J by 4 bases, with 13 bases left in between. CDR1 is SGHRS and CDR2 is YFSETQ in the germline V gene. This chain's CDR3 is CASSLVGTAATEAFF. In DNA, the CDR3 is TGCGCCAGCAGCTTGGTTGGTACAGCGGCCACTGAAGCTTTCTTT.

The V call is TRBV6-5, the J call TRBJ2-1; D might be TRBD1 (6 bases). Germline V gene lookup returns CDR1 MNHEY and CDR2 SVGAGI. V was shortened by 2 bases and J by 1 base, with 12 bases between the two germline ends. CDR3 length: 16 amino acids. The CDR3 DNA sequence: TGTGCCAGCAGTTACCGAGGACAGCAATCCTACAATGAGCAGTTCTTC. Protein: CASSYRGQQSYNEQFF.

The J gene is TRBJ2-1, the V gene TRBV9, with 7 bases aligning to TRBD2. J lost 7 bases, V lost 5 bases, and 9 bases had no gene match. CDR3 size: 14 residues. Looked up from germline, CDR1 is SGDLS and CDR2 is YYNGEE. The CDR3 sequence is CASRPAGLGNEQFF. The CDR3 DNA follows: TGTGCCAGCAGGCCAGCGGGATTGGGGAATGAGCAGTTCTTC.

The chain joins TRBV5-6 to TRBJ1-3; D is unclear. The CDR3 contains 15 residues. Germline V gene lookup returns CDR1 SGHDT and CDR2 YYEEEE. V lost 0 bases to trimming and J lost 2 bases, with 9 bases between them. CDR3 loop: CASSLGTAAGNTIYF. The DNA for the CDR3 is TGTGCCAGCAGCTTGGGTACAGCCGCTGGAAACACCATATATTTT.

This chain links TRBV6-1 with TRBJ1-2; D call uncertain. CDR3 length: 12 amino acids. Per the germline V gene, CDR1 is MNHNS and CDR2 is SASEGT. V lost 7 bases and J 4 bases, leaving 10 bases between the germline ends. The CDR3 nucleotides read TGTGCCAGCACATCTGGGAGCTATGGCTACACCTTC. Its protein product is CASTSGSYGYTF.

The genes are TRBV19 and TRBJ1-1; 11 bases are a match to TRBD1. The CDR3 length is 16 residues. Looked up from germline, CDR1 is LNHDA and CDR2 is SQIVND (reference sequence). V shed 4 bases and J 3 bases; nucleotides not matched to a gene: 7. The CDR3 loop is CASSKGQGVRYTEAFF. The DNA for the CDR3 is TGTGCCAGTAGTAAGGGACAGGGGGTACGATACACTGAAGCTTTCTTT. The full variable domain, rest sourced from reference TRBV19 and TRBJ1-1, is DGGITQSPKYLFRKEGQNVTLSCEQNLNHDAMYWYRQDPGQGLRLIYYSQIVNDFQKGDIAEGYSVSREKKESFPLTVTSAQKNPTAFYLCASSKGQGVRYTEAFFGQGTRLTVV.

J is TRBJ2-3 and V is TRBV2; TRBD1 might be the D (6 bases). The CDR3 is 14 amino acids. Germline values: CDR1 SNHLY, CDR2 FYNNEI. V dropped 4 bases and J dropped 2 bases, with 10 bases sitting between them. This CDR3 is CASSGRGHTDTQYF. CDR3 nucleotide sequence: TGTGCCAGCAGTGGACGGGGACACACAGATACGCAGTATTTT.

This chain joins TRBV7-9 and TRBJ2-7; D might be TRBD1 (6 bases). Germline loops: CDR1 SEHNR, CDR2 FQNEAQ (reference sequence). This CDR3 contains 14 residues. With 1 base removed from V and 5 bases from J, the gap between germline ends came to 12 bases. The CDR3 nucleotides are TGTGCCAGCAGCTTAGGCAGGGGAAATCACGAGCAGTACTTC. Protein sequence: CASSLGRGNHEQYF.

The V call is TRBV5-6, the J call TRBJ1-2, with 8 bases lining up with TRBD1. The CDR3 spans 14 residues. The germline V gene has CDR1 SGHDT and CDR2 YYEEEE. The V segment lost 7 bases and the J segment 6 bases; nucleotides outside the gene matches: 11. CDR3 sequence: CASRYRGGPHGYTF. The CDR3 coding sequence is TGTGCCAGCCGCTACAGGGGGGGCCCTCATGGCTACACCTTC. Looking up the rest from reference TRBV5-6 and TRBJ1-2 gives the full variable domain: DAGVTQSPTHLIKTRGQQVTLRCSPKSGHDTVSWYQQALGQGPQFIFQYYEEEERQRGNFPDRFSGHQFPNYSSELNVNALLLGDSALYLCASRYRGGPHGYTFGSGTRLTVV.

V usage is TRBV18 and J usage is TRBJ2-1; 9 positions match TRBD1. The germline V gene encodes CDR1 KGHSH and CDR2 LQKENI. The CDR3 is 15 residues long. V was pared by 2 bases and J by 5 bases, with 4 bases of the junction left unmatched. CDR3 nucleotides: TGTGCCAGCTCACCAGGACAGGGGTTCAACAATGAGCAGTTCTTC. Amino acid sequence: CASSPGQGFNNEQFF.

V usage is TRBV27 and J usage is TRBJ2-7, with no clear D. V shed 2 bases and J shed 3 bases, with 5 bases lying between them. Germline CDR1 reads MNHEY; CDR2 reads SMNVEV (reference sequence). CDR3 size: 12 residues. The CDR3 bases are TGTGCCAGCAGTTTACCCAGCTACGAGCAGTACTTC. This translates into CASSLPSYEQYF.

V is TRBV11-2 and J is TRBJ1-4, with D unclear. The V and J ends lost 1 base and 5 bases respectively, with 8 bases between them. The CDR3 totals 14 residues. Germline V lookup: CDR1 SGHAT, CDR2 FQNNGV. The CDR3 spells CASSLGYSNEKLFF. The CDR3 DNA follows: TGTGCCAGCAGCTTAGGGTACAGCAATGAAAAACTGTTTTTT.

The genes are TRBV15 and TRBJ1-1, with 12 bases identical to TRBD1. Germline V gives CDR1 LNHNV, CDR2 YYDKDF (reference sequence). V lost 3 bases and J lost 4; bases outside the gene matches: 6. There are 16 residues in the CDR3. The CDR3 region has the DNA TGTGCCACCAGCAGGGCGGGACAGGGGGCAGGCACTGAAGCTTTCTTT. Its protein product is CATSRAGQGAGTEAFF.

This clone was observed once. V is TRBV18 and J is TRBJ2-7; maybe TRBD1 (6 bases). The CDR3 sequence is 14 residues long. CDR1 KGHSH and CDR2 LQKENI come from the germline V gene. Trimming removed 3 bases from V and 6 bases from J, with 15 bases in between. The chain's CDR3 is CASSPDRFSPEQYF. CDR3 nucleotide sequence: TGTGCCAGCTCACCCGACAGGTTCTCGCCCGAGCAGTACTTC.